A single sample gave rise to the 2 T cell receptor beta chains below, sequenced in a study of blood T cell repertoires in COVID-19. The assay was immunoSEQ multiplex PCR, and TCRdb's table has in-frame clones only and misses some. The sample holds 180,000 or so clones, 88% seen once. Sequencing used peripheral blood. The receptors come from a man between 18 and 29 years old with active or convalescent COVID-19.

DNA for the CDR3: TGTGCCAGCCGGGGACTAGCGGGAGGCCCGAACACCGGGGAGCTGTTTTTT. As protein: CASRGLAGGPNTGELFF. The chain employs TRBV7-2 and TRBJ2-2; TRBD2 matches 15 bases. J gave up 0 bases and V 8 bases, and 4 bases lay outside the gene matches. There are 17 residues in the CDR3. Per the germline V gene, CDR1 is SGHTA and CDR2 is FQGNSA.

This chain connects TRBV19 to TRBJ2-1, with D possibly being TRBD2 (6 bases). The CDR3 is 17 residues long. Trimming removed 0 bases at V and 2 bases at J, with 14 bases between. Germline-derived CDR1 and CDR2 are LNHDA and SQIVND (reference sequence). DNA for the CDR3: TGTGCCAGTAGTATAGATCTAGCTAGCGCTACCTACAATGAGCAGTTCTTC. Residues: CASSIDLASATYNEQFF.